The rows below give T cell receptor beta chains drawn from one sample of a study of blood T cell repertoires in COVID-19. Libraries were prepared by immunoSEQ multiplex PCR; TCRdb keeps only in-frame clonotypes and omits some of them. The sample has about 350,000 clones; around 87% are singletons. Input material: peripheral blood. Source of these receptors: a woman aged 45-60 years with COVID-19, enrolled during active disease. The CDR3 runs from the conserved cysteine through the conserved F or W. The D gene is left open where the match is weak. Size values are once, few and many counts, or a class for expanded clones, and some rows have none.

D	length	V	J	size	CDR3	DNA
-	13	TRBV27	TRBJ1-2	-	CASSTLQGYGYTF	TGTGCCAGCAGTACGCTCCAGGGGTATGGCTACACCTTC
-	14	TRBV24-1	TRBJ2-3	-	CATSGRGPTDTQYF	TGTGCCACCAGTGGAAGGGGCCCCACAGATACGCAGTATTTT
-	16	TRBV18	TRBJ2-7	-	CASSPPVDTDPYEQYF	TGTGCCAGCTCACCCCCGGTAGACACCGATCCCTACGAGCAGTACTTC
TRBD2	16	TRBV4-1	TRBJ2-7	-	CASSQGPKGLAYEQYF	TGCGCCAGCAGCCAGGGGCCAAAGGGACTAGCGTACGAGCAGTACTTC
-	15	TRBV5-5	TRBJ2-7	-	CASSSQSGITYEQYF	TGTGCCAGCAGCTCCCAATCAGGGATAACCTACGAGCAGTACTTC
TRBD2	16	TRBV7-9	TRBJ2-7	-	CASSVGHASGSGEQYF	TGTGCCAGCAGCGTCGGCCACGCTAGCGGGAGCGGGGAGCAGTACTTC
-	12	TRBV5-1	TRBJ1-1	-	CASSPGQSEAFF	TGCGCCAGCAGCCCCGGACAGTCAGAAGCTTTCTTT
-	16	TRBV9	TRBJ1-2	once	CASSGPRQAMNYGYTF	TGTGCCAGCAGCGGGCCTAGACAGGCGATGAACTATGGCTACACCTTC
TRBD1	15	TRBV7-9	TRBJ1-2	-	CASSLVWGQKDGYTF	TGTGCCAGCAGCTTAGTGTGGGGACAGAAGGATGGCTACACCTTC
TRBD1	16	TRBV19	TRBJ2-3	once	CASSINRDRGVDTQYF	TGTGCCAGTAGTATTAACCGGGACAGGGGCGTGGATACGCAGTATTTT
TRBD2	16	TRBV11-3	TRBJ2-3	-	CASSQRSGPIADTQYF	TGTGCCAGCAGCCAACGTAGCGGGCCCATCGCAGATACGCAGTATTTT
TRBD2	17	TRBV4-2	TRBJ2-7	-	CASSQDLVAGAVYEQYF	TGTGCCAGCAGCCAAGATCTGGTAGCGGGAGCCGTTTACGAGCAGTACTTC
TRBD1	15	TRBV6-6	TRBJ1-3	-	CASSYGGTAGNTIYF	TGTGCCAGCAGTTACGGTGGGACAGCTGGAAACACCATATATTTT
TRBD2	15	TRBV7-2	TRBJ2-3	-	CASSLSLAGTDTQYF	TGTGCCAGCAGCTTATCTCTAGCGGGCACAGATACGCAGTATTTT
TRBD1	14	TRBV11-2	TRBJ2-7	-	CASSLTGQGYEQYF	TGTGCCAGCAGCCTAACGGGACAGGGCTACGAGCAGTACTTC
-	14	TRBV6-5	TRBJ2-1	-	CASSYTSSYNEQFF	TGTGCCAGCAGTTATACGAGTTCCTACAATGAGCAGTTCTTC
-	14	TRBV11-2	TRBJ2-1	-	CASSHRQGRPEQFF	TGTGCCAGCAGCCACCGCCAGGGGCGGCCCGAGCAGTTCTTC
-	15	TRBV6-5	TRBJ2-3	-	CASRGGAANTDTQYF	TGTGCCAGCAGGGGCGGGGCTGCGAACACAGATACGCAGTATTTT
-	13	TRBV7-9	TRBJ2-7	-	CASSLSGTYEQYF	TGTGCCAGCAGCCTATCGGGGACATACGAGCAGTACTTC
TRBD1	15	TRBV2	TRBJ1-5	-	CASSVTGGYNQPQHF	TGTGCCAGCAGTGTTACAGGGGGCTACAATCAGCCCCAGCATTTT
-	16	TRBV19	TRBJ1-5	-	CASTKGEGRKFQPQHF	TGTGCCAGTACTAAGGGGGAAGGCAGAAAGTTCCAGCCCCAGCATTTT
TRBD2	14	TRBV19	TRBJ2-3	-	CASSIKREVRSQYF	TGTGCCAGTAGTATAAAGCGGGAGGTGAGGTCGCAGTATTTT
TRBD2	15	TRBV18	TRBJ2-5	-	CASSRLAGWEETQYF	TGTGCCAGCTCCCGACTAGCGGGATGGGAAGAGACCCAGTACTTC
-	17	TRBV15	TRBJ1-1	-	CATSSGASTNMNTEAFF	TGTGCCACCAGCAGTGGGGCTTCGACCAACATGAACACTGAAGCTTTCTTT
-	13	TRBV5-4	TRBJ2-2	-	CASSFTDPGELFF	TGTGCCAGCAGCTTTACAGACCCCGGGGAGCTGTTTTTT